This T cell receptor (beta chain) originates from a study of molecular identifiers for immune sequencing clone quantification. CDR3 length: 16 amino acids. Germline CDR1 reads LGHNA; CDR2 reads YSLEER. The V end was cut by 4 bases, the J end by 6 bases, with 20 bases between. TCRdb passed the PCR reads through MiXCR, listing each CDR3 protein once. The table shows hundreds of thousands of distinct CDR3 sequences, with less than 30% occurring only once. This clonotype came up many times. The chain joins TRBV4-3 to TRBJ2-3; D not resolved. The TCR comes from a human donor in good health. Some libraries in this study had Jurkat cell RNA spiked in. The sequencing input was naive CD8+ T cells from blood, with Jurkat cell RNA spiked in. Regarding subset: FACS-sorted CD8+CD4-CCR7+CD45RA+ naive T cells. CDR3 DNA sequence: TGCGCCAGCAGCCCGTCTATGGGTAGGGCCTCTGATACGCAGTATTTT. Its protein product is CASSPSMGRASDTQYF.